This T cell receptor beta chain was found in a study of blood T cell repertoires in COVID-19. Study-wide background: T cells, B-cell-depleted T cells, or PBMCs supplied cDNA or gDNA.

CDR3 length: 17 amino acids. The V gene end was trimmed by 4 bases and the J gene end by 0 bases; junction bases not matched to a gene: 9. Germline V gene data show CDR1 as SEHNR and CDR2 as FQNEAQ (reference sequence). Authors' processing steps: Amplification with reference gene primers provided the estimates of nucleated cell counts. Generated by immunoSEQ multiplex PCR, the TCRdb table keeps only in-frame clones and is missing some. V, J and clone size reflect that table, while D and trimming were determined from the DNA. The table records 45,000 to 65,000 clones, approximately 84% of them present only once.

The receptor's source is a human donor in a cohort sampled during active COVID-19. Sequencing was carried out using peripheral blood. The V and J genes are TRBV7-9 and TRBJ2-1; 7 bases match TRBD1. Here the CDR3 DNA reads TGTGCCAGCAGCTCACGGACAGGCCCAAGCTCCTACAATGAGCAGTTCTTC. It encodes CASSSRTGPSSYNEQFF.